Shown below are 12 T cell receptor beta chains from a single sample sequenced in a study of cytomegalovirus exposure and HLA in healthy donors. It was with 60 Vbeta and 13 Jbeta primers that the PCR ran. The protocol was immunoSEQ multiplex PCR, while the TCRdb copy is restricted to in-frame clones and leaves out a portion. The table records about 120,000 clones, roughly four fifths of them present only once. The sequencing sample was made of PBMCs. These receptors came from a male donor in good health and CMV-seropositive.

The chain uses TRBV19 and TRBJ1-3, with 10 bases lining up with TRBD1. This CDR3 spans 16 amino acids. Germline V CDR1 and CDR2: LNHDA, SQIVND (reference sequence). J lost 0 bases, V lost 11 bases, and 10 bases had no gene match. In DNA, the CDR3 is TGTGCCTCCCTTCCGGGACAGGGGTTCTCTGGAAACACCATATATTTT. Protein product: CASLPGQGFSGNTIYF.

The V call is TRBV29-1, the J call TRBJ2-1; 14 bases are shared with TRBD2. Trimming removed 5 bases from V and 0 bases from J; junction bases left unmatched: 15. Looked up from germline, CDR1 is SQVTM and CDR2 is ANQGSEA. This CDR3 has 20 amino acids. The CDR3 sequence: CSVYVSGTSGSGPSYNEQFF. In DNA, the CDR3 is TGCAGCGTTTATGTGAGTGGGACTAGCGGGAGTGGCCCCTCCTACAATGAGCAGTTCTTC.

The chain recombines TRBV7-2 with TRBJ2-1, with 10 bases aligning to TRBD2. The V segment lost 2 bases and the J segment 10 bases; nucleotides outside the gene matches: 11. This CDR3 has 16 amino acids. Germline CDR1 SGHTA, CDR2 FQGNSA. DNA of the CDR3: TGTGCCAGCAGCTTATCGGCTAGCGGGAGCGCCAAGGAGCAGTTCTTC. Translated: CASSLSASGSAKEQFF.

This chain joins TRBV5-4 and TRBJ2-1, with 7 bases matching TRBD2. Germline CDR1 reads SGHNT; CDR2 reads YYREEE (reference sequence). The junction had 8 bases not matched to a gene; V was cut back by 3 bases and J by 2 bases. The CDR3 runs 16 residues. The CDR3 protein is CASSWYRLAAYNEQFF. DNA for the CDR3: TGTGCCAGCAGCTGGTATCGGCTAGCGGCCTACAATGAGCAGTTCTTC. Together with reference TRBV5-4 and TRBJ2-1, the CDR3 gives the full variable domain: ETGVTQSPTHLIKTRGQQVTLRCSSQSGHNTVSWYQQALGQGPQFIFQYYREEENGRGNFPPRFSGLQFPNYSSELNVNALELDDSALYLCASSWYRLAAYNEQFFGPGTRLTVL.

The CDR3 DNA reads TGTGCCAGCAGCCCTGGACTAGCCGGGTATACGCAGTATTTT. As protein: CASSPGLAGYTQYF. The chain links TRBV7-2 to TRBJ2-3; the match to TRBD2 covers 8 bases. V gave up 5 bases and J gave up 7 bases; unmatched junction bases: 8. The CDR3 sequence is 14 residues long. Germline V lookup: CDR1 SGHTA, CDR2 FQGNSA.

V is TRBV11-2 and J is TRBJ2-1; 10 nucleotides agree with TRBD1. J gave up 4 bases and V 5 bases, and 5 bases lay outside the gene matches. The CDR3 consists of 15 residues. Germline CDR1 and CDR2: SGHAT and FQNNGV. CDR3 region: CASSERQGAYNEQFF. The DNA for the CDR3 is TGTGCCAGCAGCGAACGACAGGGGGCGTACAATGAGCAGTTCTTC.

CDR3 sequence reads: CAWSVIAGTQYF. CDR3 DNA: TGTGCCTGGAGTGTGATAGCGGGGACCCAGTACTTC. The J gene is TRBJ2-5, the V gene TRBV30; 7 bases agree with TRBD2. In germline, CDR1 is GTSNPN, CDR2 SVGIG (reference sequence). The CDR3 spans 12 residues. After removal of 0 bases from V and 7 bases from J, the junction contained 2 bases not matched to a gene.

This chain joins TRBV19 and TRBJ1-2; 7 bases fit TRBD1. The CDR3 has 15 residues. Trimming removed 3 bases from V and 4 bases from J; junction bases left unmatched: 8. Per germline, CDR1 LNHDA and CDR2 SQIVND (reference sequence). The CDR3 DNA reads TGTGCCAGTAGTATGGAAGGGGGCGGTTTCTATGGCTACACCTTC. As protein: CASSMEGGGFYGYTF.

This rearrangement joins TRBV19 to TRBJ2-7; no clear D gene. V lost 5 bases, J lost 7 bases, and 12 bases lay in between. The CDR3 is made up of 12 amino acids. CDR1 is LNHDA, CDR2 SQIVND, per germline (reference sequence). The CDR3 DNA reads TGTGCCAGTAGTCCTCCTTCGTTAGAGCAGTACTTC. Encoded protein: CASSPPSLEQYF.

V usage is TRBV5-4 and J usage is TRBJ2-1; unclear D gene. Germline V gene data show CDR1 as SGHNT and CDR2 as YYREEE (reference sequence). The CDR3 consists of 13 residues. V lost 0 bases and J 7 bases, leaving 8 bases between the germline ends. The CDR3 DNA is TGTGCCAGCAGCTTGGCCTATATGAATGAGCAGTTCTTC. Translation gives CASSLAYMNEQFF.

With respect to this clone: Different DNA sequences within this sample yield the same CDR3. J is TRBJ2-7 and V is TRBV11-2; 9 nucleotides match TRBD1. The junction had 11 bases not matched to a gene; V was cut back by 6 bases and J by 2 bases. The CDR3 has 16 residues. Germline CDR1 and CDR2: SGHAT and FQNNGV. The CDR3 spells CASRLSGGTGTYEQYF. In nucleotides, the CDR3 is TGTGCCAGCAGATTAAGTGGGGGGACAGGGACCTACGAGCAGTACTTC.

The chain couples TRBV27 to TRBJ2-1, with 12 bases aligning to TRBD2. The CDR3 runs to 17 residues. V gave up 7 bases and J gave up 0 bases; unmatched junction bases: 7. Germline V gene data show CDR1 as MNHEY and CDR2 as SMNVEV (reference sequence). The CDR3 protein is CASTGLAGPTSYNEQFF. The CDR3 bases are TGTGCCAGCACCGGACTAGCGGGACCGACCTCCTACAATGAGCAGTTCTTC.